This T cell receptor (beta chain) was profiled in a study of cytomegalovirus exposure and HLA in healthy donors (dated by TCRdb to the late 2010s). As for the study more broadly: An earlier analysis of several hundred of the donors reported approximately 300 Gb of sequence data and 117 million unique TCR beta sequences obtained from about 200 million T cells. Of the roughly 400 genotyped donors, approximately 83% fell in the genetic ancestry cluster associated with self-reported Caucasian donors. The number of donors typed differed by locus, with 629-630 for A, B, C, DRB1 and DQB1, more than 500 for DQA1, 606 for DPA1, and approximately 470 for DPB1. The T cell repertoires of around 730 subjects were profiled by immunosequencing and related to cytomegalovirus serostatus. The later analysis used no new phenotypic data to find candidate immune exposures, relying instead on TCR beta sequences and their occurrence across donors. In a later analysis, previously published TCR beta repertoires from some 640 donors were re-analyzed and high-resolution HLA genotyping was added so that TCR occurrence patterns could be studied. HLA typing included class I and class II loci at four-digit resolution. Five DR-DQ haplotypes were treated as single units for association and clustering because of strong linkage in the cohort. An early release that covered roughly 600 HLA-typed donors contained approximately 320 gigabases of sequencing data and approximately 85 million unique TCR sequences. The study aimed to test whether signatures of past pathogen exposure could be identified by cataloging public T cell receptors. High-throughput TCR immunosequencing, statistical association of individual TCRs with disease status, and machine learning were combined to predict cytomegalovirus infection status. Among about 410 genotyped donors of the cohort, an average of around 250,000 unique TCR beta nucleotide sequences was sequenced per donor, of which about 18% were non-productive. Genome-wide SNP genotypes for about 55% of the roughly 670 donors were used in a later genetic analysis, which treated that subset as a discovery cohort. Every repertoire in the discovery cohort had been generated on one and the same sequencing platform. Alongside the repertoire data, information on donor age, sex, ethnicity and CMV serostatus was compiled. An earlier analysis of 500 to 650 of the donors applied high-throughput TCR beta sequencing to assess whether each TCR beta V gene segment acted as functional or pseudogenic. Along with the roughly 610-subject first cohort, a separate validation cohort of 120 different subjects was used.

The cohort was made up of approximately 670 healthy bone marrow donors. At the time of sampling, every cohort member was nominally healthy, though immune exposures that went unrecorded were likely present. The donor was CMV seropositive and was included in the group of 250 to 300 seropositive cohort members. Every donor gave a peripheral blood sample, and the peripheral blood mononuclear cells from that sample were used for TCR beta sequencing. The Qiagen DNeasy Blood Extraction Kit was used to extract genomic DNA from the blood cell samples. Overall results and qualifications from the work: In a later analysis, HLA-associated TCR beta chains showed more clonal expansion and lower generation probabilities than non-associated chains that were equally common. A later genetic analysis reported fewer N-insertions in productive TCRs among donors in an Asian-associated ancestry cluster than the roughly 700-donor mean. A later analysis associated some 17,000 TCR beta sequences with specific HLA alleles at a false discovery rate of 0.05. A later analysis found that most CMV-associated TCR beta chains appeared HLA-restricted, with HLA associations seemingly driven largely by CMV exposure. According to a later analysis, parvovirus B19, influenza, CMV and Epstein-Barr virus appeared linked to several top co-occurrence clusters. Because counts were too low, some 16 rarely observed V segments, including chromosome 9 orphons, were excluded from the earlier analysis of roughly 580 of the donors. In this cohort, only TCR beta chains were sequenced, and detectable features were limited by the absence of alpha or paired-chain data. The sequencing pipeline was judged likely to have produced a cluster of highly shared sequence variants as a technical artifact. Linkage disequilibrium might explain the correlated functional status among segregating V segments, but an unknown experimental factor could not be ruled out. In an earlier analysis of more than 450 of the donors, most TCR beta V segments were observed in productive rearrangements about 87% or about 30% of the time, broadly matching IMGT annotations. In a later genetic analysis, a missense DCLRE1C variant was associated with V-gene and J-gene trimming of TCR beta chains, and the association was replicated in an independent cohort. Because some donors lacked HLA typing at each locus, the association tests relied only on the typed subset. CMV serostatus was the only immune exposure information available for the cohort. A few of the identified cytomegalovirus-associated TCR beta chains were confirmed in vitro to be specific for cytomegalovirus antigens. When HLA alleles, especially DR and DQ, strongly co-occurred, attributing TCR associations to individual alleles was difficult. The presence/absence analyses assumed that sequencing depth was roughly uniform across donors, and that assumption may not be true. According to the authors, the approach could potentially be generalized to other disease states and immunological phenotypes. Most TCR sequences were seen in very few donors, while some public TCRs were found in many individuals. A further reported finding was that TCR beta sequences accurately predicted the HLA-A and HLA-B alleles for most subjects in the first cohort. Cytomegalovirus status was reported to be diagnosed by the classifier with high specificity and sensitivity in both the original and validation cohorts. According to a later analysis, TCR association rates differed among HLA loci, with DRB1 alleles showing the most associated TCRs and HLA-C alleles showing the fewest. The study gave a list of about 170 TCR beta chains associated with cytomegalovirus.

The library was prepared using the immunoSEQ multiplex PCR assay. For the multiplex PCR, a mixture combining 60 forward primers for TCR Vbeta segments and 13 reverse primers for TCR Jbeta segments was used. The CDR3 region of rearranged TCR beta genes was amplified from genomic DNA by a multiplex PCR assay. On the Illumina HiSeq System, the amplified TCR beta libraries were sequenced as 87-base-pair reads. In the authors' own workflow: In a later analysis, tens of millions of unique TCR beta chains were counted across the 650 to 700 repertoires, and approximately 11 million of these chains were shared by at least two donors. To remove PCR and sequencing errors, raw reads were error-corrected and collapsed into unique sequences using a nearest-neighbor algorithm that merged closely related sequences. V, D and J gene segments were assigned by aligning CDR3 sequences to IMGT reference sequences. For a sequence to be retained, at least a six-nucleotide match to both a V gene segment and a J gene segment was required. Rearrangements were called productive when the CDR3 lacked stop codons and stayed in frame with V and J; all others were non-productive. CDR3 was defined according to IMGT convention as the region running from the second conserved V-encoded cysteine to the conserved J-encoded phenylalanine. The earlier analysis of some 540 of the donors excluded any sequence lacking an unambiguous match to a single V gene segment. In an earlier analysis of almost 600 of the donors, a V segment was called functional when productive rearrangements were above 56.7%, and segregating when the standard deviation between donors exceeded 5%. To diagnose cytomegalovirus status from the catalog of TCR beta chain sequences, a statistical classification framework was built. V and J gene assignment, in a later analysis, came from comparing TCR nucleotide sequences with IMGT/GENE-DB human TR gene sequences. In a later analysis, CDR3 sequences and most-parsimonious VDJ recombination scenarios were assigned using the TCRdist pipeline. In a later analysis, each TCR beta chain was defined by its CDR3 amino acid sequence together with its V-gene family, and reads without a unique V-gene family were excluded. As a way to deal with suspected cross-contamination and a sequencing artifact, a later analysis dropped roughly 620 nucleotide sequences that were highly shared and had low generation probability. A later analysis calculated a clonal expansion index for each public chain from normalized within-repertoire ranks of inferred template counts. In a later analysis, generation probabilities were computed with a VDJ recombination model fitted to out-of-frame rearrangements, and the resulting probabilities were checked against IGoR. A later analysis scored TCR-TCR, TCR-HLA and TCR-CMV co-occurrence with hypergeometric tests, applying a repertoire-size bias correction to TCR pairs. To estimate false discovery rates, a later analysis permuted the HLA or CMV assignments 20 times. In a later analysis, co-occurring TCRs were grouped using DBSCAN, with TCRdist sequence similarity added in when clustering inside HLA-allele-positive subsets. Co-occurrence clustering excluded repertoires with fewer than 30,000 or more than 120,000 public chains, plus five with anomalous nucleotide sharing. In its TCRdb copy, this immuneACCESS table keeps in-frame sequences only and misses some clones. Where compared with another copy, unresolved V genes explain less than half of these, and the others have no known cause. V, J and clone size derive from that table, while D and trimming were established from the DNA sequence. The sample's table covers about 170,000 clones. The top ten hold less than 0.95% of the sample.

With regard to this clone: Its cognate antigen has yet to be identified.

The receptor's source is a woman between 18 and 29 years old in good health and CMV-seropositive. Sequenced input: PBMCs.

The CDR3: CASGDPGQDYGYTF. The base sequence is TGCGCCAGCGGGGACCCGGGACAAGACTATGGCTACACCTTC. The chain is encoded by TRBV5-1 joined to TRBJ1-2; the D region possibly corresponds to TRBD1 (6 bases align). The germline ends are 16 bases apart after V is trimmed by 7 bases and J by 3 bases. The CDR3 starts with the cysteine, ends with the phenylalanine, and has 14 residues. Of all the DNA, just the CDR3 is kept, 42 bases in frame from base 1. CDR1 and CDR2, looked up from the germline V gene, are SGHRS and YFSETQ.